The source of this T cell receptor (beta chain) is a study of early T cells in non-severe SARS-CoV-2 infection. Study in general: With bulk RNA from unsorted whole blood as input, sequencing yielded unpaired chains.

Notes on the study in general: VDJdb-based annotation leaned toward anti-spike CD8 responses and missed private and CD4 specificities.

This clonotype appeared many times. Antigen unknown. Germline V gene sequence: CDR1 MNHEY, CDR2 SVGEGT. Trimming stripped 7 bases from V and 1 base from J, with 14 bases between. This CDR3 has 15 amino acids. The TCR library protocol attached unique molecular identifiers to the individual cDNA molecules. MiXCR was run by TCRdb on the 5' RACE reads, yielding one entry per CDR3 protein. Here the sample spans about 89,000 distinct CDR3 sequences, roughly 14% being singletons. The sample was whole blood. The chain employs TRBV6-2 or TRBV6-3 and TRBJ2-4; the D is unclear. The TCR was taken from an adult who was a healthcare worker with PCR-confirmed SARS-CoV-2 infection or an uninfected control (not recorded which). CDR3 nucleotide sequence: TGTGCCAGCAAAAAAAGTATGGGGGCCAAAAACATTCAGTACTTC. Translation gives CASKKSMGAKNIQYF.